The 23 T cell receptor beta chains reported below all come from one sample, sequenced in a study of shared clonotypes between healthy human individuals. Naive CD8 cells lacked CD45RO, underwent positive selection for CCR7 and left out terminally differentiated effector memory CD45RA+ cells. Sequenced by immunoSEQ multiplex PCR; TCRdb stores in-frame clones only, minus some. The table includes roughly 770,000 clones, 95% to 97% detected once. Sequences were obtained from naive CD8+ T cells sorted from blood. These TCRs come from a man aged 25 to 45 in good health.

This clone was counted between two and nine times. The same CDR3 is also encoded by other DNA sequences in this sample. The chain has TRBV6-5 and TRBJ2-2; D not certain. The CDR3 is 13 residues long. CDR1 MNHEY and CDR2 SVGAGI come from the germline V gene. V lost 2 bases and J 3 bases, leaving 4 bases between the germline ends. CDR3 nucleotides: TGTGCCAGCAGTTACAGGTACACCGGGGAGCTGTTTTTT. It specifies CASSYRYTGELFF.

V and J are TRBV4-1 and TRBJ2-7, with 10 bases aligning to TRBD2. The CDR3 runs to 16 residues. Germline-derived CDR1 and CDR2 are MGHRA and YSYEKL. V shed 0 bases and J 6 bases; nucleotides not matched to a gene: 8. The CDR3 DNA reads as TGCGCCAGCAGCCAAGATGAGCTAGCGGGAGTTCTCGAGCAGTACTTC. As protein: CASSQDELAGVLEQYF.

V and J are TRBV30 and TRBJ2-4, with D perhaps matching TRBD1 or TRBD2 (5 bases each). The CDR3 contains 19 residues. The germline V gene has CDR1 GTSNPN and CDR2 SVGIG (reference sequence). The V end lost 3 bases, the J end lost 9 bases, and 33 bases lay between the germline ends. The chain's CDR3 is CAWSPSPWLVLMGGTIQYF. The CDR3 nucleotides are TGTGCCTGGAGCCCCTCACCCTGGCTAGTTCTCATGGGTGGGACCATTCAGTACTTC.

The genes are TRBV7-8 and TRBJ1-3, with a tentative D call TRBD1 (6 bases). The length of the CDR3 is 13 residues. The germline V gene has CDR1 SGHVS and CDR2 FQNEAQ. V was pared by 6 bases and J by 8 bases, with 14 bases between. CDR3 in DNA: TGTGCCAGCAGTAAAGGAGGGGGACACACCATATATTTT. Protein product: CASSKGGGHTIYF.

The V and J genes are TRBV27 and TRBJ2-5; tentative D call: TRBD1 (6 bases). Germline-derived CDR1 and CDR2 are MNHEY and SMNVEV (reference sequence). The length of the CDR3 is 14 residues. The V end lost 0 bases, the J end lost 4 bases, and 9 bases lay between the germline ends. CDR3 in amino acids: CASSLSVGGETQYF. In DNA, the CDR3 is TGTGCCAGCAGTTTATCGGTAGGGGGAGAGACCCAGTACTTC.

V usage is TRBV27 and J usage is TRBJ2-1; 11 bases agree with TRBD2. V gave up 5 bases and J gave up 0 bases; unmatched junction bases: 6. The CDR3 extends over 17 amino acids. Germline V CDR1 and CDR2: MNHEY, SMNVEV (reference sequence). In nucleotides, the CDR3 is TGTGCCAGCAGTCGCGGACTAGCGGGCACCTCCTACAATGAGCAGTTCTTC. It codes for CASSRGLAGTSYNEQFF.

V gene TRBV4-1 combines with J gene TRBJ2-7, with D unclear. The CDR3 covers 15 residues. V was pared by 5 bases and J by 3 bases, with 17 bases between. Germline V CDR1 and CDR2: MGHRA, YSYEKL. The CDR3 DNA reads TGCGCCAGCAGCTTCGGTCTTTCCGAGTTCTACGAGCAGTACTTC. It specifies CASSFGLSEFYEQYF.

The chain carries TRBV11-2 and TRBJ1-3; D is unclear. Between the trimmed V and J ends, which lost 7 bases and 0 bases, there was a span of 4 bases. From germline, CDR1 is SGHAT and CDR2 FQNNGV. The CDR3 spans 12 residues. The CDR3 coding sequence is TGTGCCAGCACCCTCTCTGGAAACACCATATATTTT. This codes for CASTLSGNTIYF.

The chain recombines TRBV19 with TRBJ1-5; D ambiguous. The CDR3 is made up of 12 amino acids. The germline V and J ends were trimmed by 3 bases and 9 bases, with 9 bases remaining between them. Germline V gives CDR1 LNHDA, CDR2 SQIVND (reference sequence). This CDR3 is CASSIGVSPQHF. CDR3 coding DNA: TGTGCCAGTAGTATCGGAGTCTCGCCCCAGCATTTT.

The chain has TRBV29-1 and TRBJ1-2; unclear D gene. The CDR3 loop spans 15 amino acids. V was trimmed by 3 bases and J by 2 bases, leaving 16 bases between them. CDR1 and CDR2 (germline): SQVTM, ANQGSEA. CDR3 nucleotide sequence: TGCAGCGTTGAGTGGGTGGAGAGAGCGAACTATGGCTACACCTTC. Translation gives CSVEWVERANYGYTF.

The V gene is TRBV29-1, the J gene TRBJ2-1; 8 nucleotides agree with TRBD1. This CDR3 comprises 12 residues. The V and J ends lost 6 bases and 10 bases, in that order; junction bases with no gene match: 8. From germline, CDR1 is SQVTM and CDR2 ANQGSEA. The CDR3 is CSVPAGGGEQFF. As DNA, the CDR3 is TGCAGCGTCCCCGCAGGGGGCGGGGAGCAGTTCTTC.

The chain joins TRBV7-6 to TRBJ2-7; 14 nucleotides line up with TRBD2. The trim removed 0 bases at V and 7 bases at J, leaving 8 bases unmatched. The CDR3 contains 17 residues. The germline V gene encodes CDR1 SGHVS and CDR2 FNYEAQ. CDR3 protein: CASSLAGGLAGANEQYF. Written as DNA, the CDR3 is TGTGCCAGCAGCTTAGCGGGGGGACTAGCGGGAGCCAATGAGCAGTACTTC.

The table lists this clone with a count of one. The chain uses TRBV2 and TRBJ2-2; D call uncertain. The CDR3 runs to 14 residues. The ends were cut back, 3 bases at V and 8 bases at J, with 13 bases in the middle. Germline V gene data show CDR1 as SNHLY and CDR2 as FYNNEI. CDR3 sequence: CASSESVVPGELFF. In DNA, the CDR3 is TGTGCCAGCAGTGAGTCTGTGGTACCTGGGGAGCTGTTTTTT.

Written as DNA, the CDR3 is TGTGCCAGCAGTGACGGGAACACCGGGGAGCTGTTTTTT. This encodes CASSDGNTGELFF. J is TRBJ2-2 and V is TRBV2; no firm D call. There are 13 residues in the CDR3. Germline CDR1 SNHLY, CDR2 FYNNEI. V was shortened by 3 bases and J by 1 base, with 3 bases between the two germline ends.

This clone was counted a few times. The same CDR3 arises from other DNA sequences in this sample as well. V is TRBV5-6 and J is TRBJ2-7; D uncertain. Germline CDR1 and CDR2: SGHDT and YYEEEE. This CDR3 is 12 amino acids long. Trimming pared 4 bases from V and 0 bases from J, leaving 5 bases between. The CDR3 loop reads CASSLSSYEQYF. The CDR3 DNA reads TGTGCCAGCAGCCTGAGCTCCTACGAGCAGTACTTC.

V is TRBV7-2 and J is TRBJ1-2; unclear D gene. Trimming removed 1 base from V and 6 bases from J, with 6 bases in between. The CDR3 is 12 amino acids. Germline-derived CDR1 and CDR2 are SGHTA and FQGNSA. In DNA form, the CDR3 reads TGTGCCAGCAGCTTAGTGACGGATGGCTACACCTTC. Amino acids: CASSLVTDGYTF.

The V and J genes are TRBV27 and TRBJ1-5; D is possibly TRBD1 (5 bases). Per the germline V gene, CDR1 is MNHEY and CDR2 is SMNVEV (reference sequence). V lost 6 bases to trimming and J lost 10 bases, with 16 bases between them. The CDR3 runs to 13 residues. In nucleotides, the CDR3 is TGTGCCAGCAGCTGGGGGGGGGATCGTCCCCAGCATTTT. It encodes CASSWGGDRPQHF.

The chain combines TRBV19 with TRBJ1-5; possible D gene TRBD1, 5 bases. CDR1 and CDR2 from the germline V gene are LNHDA and SQIVND (reference sequence). The CDR3 loop spans 17 amino acids. With 7 bases removed from V and 7 bases from J, the gap between germline ends came to 26 bases. In DNA form, the CDR3 reads TGTGCCAGTACCCCCCGGGCGGACACAAGTGATACGCAGCCCCAGCATTTT. Translating gives CASTPRADTSDTQPQHF.

In DNA, the CDR3 is TGCGCCAGCAGCTTGGAGCAGGTTCCCGGAAACACCATATATTTT. It translates to CASSLEQVPGNTIYF. The rearrangement links TRBV5-1 to TRBJ1-3; D uncertain. Trimming removed 0 bases at V and 4 bases at J, with 11 bases between. Germline values: CDR1 SGHRS, CDR2 YFSETQ. The CDR3 is 15 amino acids.

CDR3 bases: TGTGCCAGCAGCAGCGGGCCAGTTGTGGGGGAGCTGTTTTTT. Encoded protein: CASSSGPVVGELFF. V gene TRBV11-2 combines with J gene TRBJ2-2; D is perhaps TRBD2 (6 bases). V lost 5 bases, J lost 8 bases, and 15 bases lay in between. CDR1 is SGHAT and CDR2 is FQNNGV in the germline V gene. The CDR3 is 14 amino acids.

The DNA of the CDR3 is TGTGCCAGCAGCCGGCCCCTGGGGCCGGCCGGAGAAGCTTTCTTT. This sequence encodes CASSRPLGPAGEAFF. V and J are TRBV7-9 and TRBJ1-1; a weak D match, TRBD1 (5 bases). This CDR3 is built from 15 residues. CDR1 is SEHNR and CDR2 is FQNEAQ in the germline V gene (reference sequence). Between the trimmed V and J ends, which lost 5 bases and 8 bases, there was a span of 21 bases. Filled out from reference TRBV7-9 and TRBJ1-1, the complete variable domain reads DTGVSQNPRHKITKRGQNVTFRCDPISEHNRLYWYRQTLGQGPEFLTYFQNEAQLEKSRLLSDRFSAERPKGSFSTLEIQRTEQGDSAMYLCASSRPLGPAGEAFFGQGTRLTVV.

The CDR3 bases are TGTGCCAGCAAAAAGGAGGCCGTCTCCGGGGAGCTGTTTTTT. Amino acid sequence: CASKKEAVSGELFF. The chain joins TRBV7-2 to TRBJ2-2; tentatively, D is TRBD2 (5 bases). V was clipped by 7 bases and J by 6 bases, with 15 bases between them. Per the germline V gene, CDR1 is SGHTA and CDR2 is FQGNSA. This CDR3 is built from 14 residues.

The V and J genes are TRBV6-1 and TRBJ1-5; weak D call: TRBD1 (5 bases). Per germline, CDR1 MNHNS and CDR2 SASEGT. The CDR3 has 16 amino acids. Trimming took 4 bases from V and 2 from J, leaving 15 bases between them. The CDR3 region is CASSGAGLTGNQPQHF. The CDR3 nucleotides are TGTGCCAGCAGTGGAGCAGGGTTGACGGGCAATCAGCCCCAGCATTTT.